This TCR beta chain was captured by sequencing in a study of blood T cell repertoires in COVID-19. Overall study context: From the United States, Italy and Spain came samples of acute and convalescent COVID-19. PBMCs, B-cell-depleted T cells, or T cells were the source of the cDNA or gDNA that made up the material.

Under the authors' procedure: Amplification with reference gene primers provided the estimates of nucleated cell counts. Only in-frame clones appear in the TCRdb table, and some are missing; sequencing was by immunoSEQ multiplex PCR. V, J and clone size derive from that table, while D and trimming were established from the DNA sequence. The repertoire holds 200,000 to 250,000 clones, with approximately 80% as singletons. The CDR3 has 15 residues. Germline CDR1 is SGHAT and CDR2 is FQNNGV. V was pared by 2 bases and J by 4 bases, with 11 bases between. Material: peripheral blood. This clonotype originated in a woman aged 60-75 years who had recovered from COVID-19. J is TRBJ1-4 and V is TRBV11-2, with unresolved D. In nucleotides, the CDR3 is TGTGCCAGCAGCTTATGGGGAGGGAGTAATGAAAAACTGTTTTTT. Translating gives CASSLWGGSNEKLFF.